A selection of T cell receptor beta chains follows, all from one sample in a study of blood T cell repertoires in COVID-19. Repertoires were generated with immunoSEQ multiplex PCR, while TCRdb's copy carries only in-frame clones and drops some. The profile covers about 130,000 clones, with 86% appearing a single time and approximately 16% taken by the ten largest. The material sequenced was peripheral blood. The receptors stem from a woman in her forties or fifties who had recovered from COVID-19. Both conserved end residues are part of each CDR3. D genes are given only for firm matches. Clone sizes are given selectively: once, few, many, or a class where the clone is expanded.

clone_size: .
j_call: TRBJ2-1
v_call: TRBV5-1
d_call: .
cdr3_aa: CASSSAGYNEQFF
cdr3_nt: TGCGCCAGCAGCTCGGCCGGGTACAATGAGCAGTTCTTC

clone_size: once
j_call: TRBJ1-1
v_call: TRBV19
d_call: TRBD1
cdr3_aa: CASSTQQGSEAFF
cdr3_nt: TGTGCCAGTAGTACCCAACAGGGGTCTGAAGCTTTCTTT

clone_size: once
j_call: TRBJ1-2
v_call: TRBV18
d_call: TRBD1
cdr3_aa: CASSPGTQGAGGYTF
cdr3_nt: TGTGCCAGCTCACCTGGCACACAGGGGGCAGGAGGCTACACCTTC

clone_size: few
j_call: TRBJ1-3
v_call: TRBV5-6
d_call: .
cdr3_aa: CASSFLSARGNTIYF
cdr3_nt: TGTGCCAGCAGCTTCCTCTCGGCGCGGGGAAACACCATATATTTT

clone_size: .
j_call: TRBJ2-3
v_call: TRBV5-1
d_call: .
cdr3_aa: CASSRGLSRSTDTQYF
cdr3_nt: TGCGCCAGCAGTAGGGGTTTATCCAGGAGCACAGATACGCAGTATTTT

clone_size: .
j_call: TRBJ2-5
v_call: TRBV27
d_call: .
cdr3_aa: CASSLTKSLVETQYF
cdr3_nt: TGTGCCAGCAGTTTAACTAAATCCCTGGTAGAGACCCAGTACTTC

clone_size: .
j_call: TRBJ2-1
v_call: TRBV24-1
d_call: .
cdr3_aa: CATSGEGPSYNEQFF
cdr3_nt: TGTGCCACCAGTGGCGAGGGCCCCTCCTACAATGAGCAGTTCTTC

clone_size: .
j_call: TRBJ1-1
v_call: TRBV19
d_call: .
cdr3_aa: CASSIVRGSEAFF
cdr3_nt: TGTGCCAGTAGTATAGTTCGGGGTTCTGAAGCTTTCTTT

clone_size: .
j_call: TRBJ2-1
v_call: TRBV7-9
d_call: TRBD2
cdr3_aa: CASSPSGGDNEQFF
cdr3_nt: TGTGCCAGCAGCCCTAGCGGGGGGGACAATGAGCAGTTCTTC

clone_size: .
j_call: TRBJ2-3
v_call: TRBV2
d_call: .
cdr3_aa: CASGVTDTQYF
cdr3_nt: TGTGCCAGCGGTGTAACAGATACGCAGTATTTT

clone_size: few
j_call: TRBJ2-7
v_call: TRBV11-2
d_call: TRBD2
cdr3_aa: CASSLDWGGYEQYF
cdr3_nt: TGTGCCAGCAGCTTAGACTGGGGGGGGTACGAGCAGTACTTC

clone_size: .
j_call: TRBJ1-2
v_call: TRBV27
d_call: TRBD1
cdr3_aa: CASSQTGGNGYTF
cdr3_nt: TGTGCCAGCAGTCAGACAGGGGGCAATGGCTACACCTTC

clone_size: once
j_call: TRBJ1-2
v_call: TRBV2
d_call: .
cdr3_aa: CASSGAGANYGYTF
cdr3_nt: TGTGCCAGCAGTGGAGCAGGGGCCAACTATGGCTACACCTTC

clone_size: .
j_call: TRBJ1-2
v_call: TRBV7-3
d_call: .
cdr3_aa: CASSLDGVGQIVPF
cdr3_nt: TGTGCCAGCAGCTTAGATGGAGTCGGACAGATTGTGCCCTTC

clone_size: .
j_call: TRBJ1-2
v_call: TRBV7-9
d_call: .
cdr3_aa: CASSLGGDGYTF
cdr3_nt: TGTGCCAGCAGCTTAGGGGGAGATGGCTACACCTTC

clone_size: few
j_call: TRBJ2-1
v_call: TRBV7-2
d_call: TRBD1
cdr3_aa: CASSQGQGFYNEQFF
cdr3_nt: TGTGCCAGCAGCCAGGGACAGGGCTTTTACAATGAGCAGTTCTTC

clone_size: .
j_call: TRBJ1-4
v_call: TRBV5-8
d_call: .
cdr3_aa: CASSSPWRGNEKLFF
cdr3_nt: TGTGCCAGCAGCTCCCCGTGGCGGGGGAATGAAAAACTGTTTTTT

clone_size: .
j_call: TRBJ2-7
v_call: TRBV18
d_call: TRBD2
cdr3_aa: CASSAGLAGVSYEQYF
cdr3_nt: TGTGCCAGCTCAGCGGGACTAGCGGGGGTATCCTACGAGCAGTACTTC

clone_size: .
j_call: TRBJ2-7
v_call: TRBV5-1
d_call: .
cdr3_aa: CASSFGGVAYEQYF
cdr3_nt: TGCGCCAGCAGCTTCGGCGGGGTCGCCTACGAGCAGTACTTC

clone_size: .
j_call: TRBJ2-4
v_call: TRBV6-1
d_call: TRBD2
cdr3_aa: CASSERLAGSRSAKNIQYF
cdr3_nt: TGTGCCAGCAGTGAAAGGCTAGCGGGGTCCCGATCAGCTAAAAACATTCAGTACTTC

clone_size: .
j_call: TRBJ2-3
v_call: TRBV7-9
d_call: TRBD2
cdr3_aa: CASSKKGLAGVGPDTQYF
cdr3_nt: TGTGCCAGCAGCAAAAAAGGACTAGCGGGAGTCGGGCCAGATACGCAGTATTTT

clone_size: .
j_call: TRBJ2-1
v_call: TRBV7-3
d_call: .
cdr3_aa: CASSPGLGSYNEQFF
cdr3_nt: TGTGCCAGCAGCCCTGGACTGGGATCCTACAATGAGCAGTTCTTC

clone_size: .
j_call: TRBJ2-2
v_call: TRBV15
d_call: .
cdr3_aa: CATSRAGRRSGELFF
cdr3_nt: TGTGCCACCAGCAGAGCAGGGAGGCGGTCCGGGGAGCTGTTTTTT

clone_size: .
j_call: TRBJ2-1
v_call: TRBV15
d_call: .
cdr3_aa: CATSRDWGDNEQFF
cdr3_nt: TGTGCCACCAGCAGAGATTGGGGCGACAATGAGCAGTTCTTC

clone_size: once
j_call: TRBJ2-1
v_call: TRBV7-3
d_call: .
cdr3_aa: CASSRSGSGGEQFF
cdr3_nt: TGTGCCAGCAGCCGAAGCGGTTCCGGAGGTGAGCAGTTCTTC

clone_size: .
j_call: TRBJ1-1
v_call: TRBV5-1
d_call: TRBD1
cdr3_aa: CASSTGQRYTEAFF
cdr3_nt: TGCGCCAGCAGCACGGGACAGCGATACACTGAAGCTTTCTTT

clone_size: .
j_call: TRBJ2-1
v_call: TRBV4-2
d_call: TRBD2
cdr3_aa: CASSQAGLAGGPSYNEQFF
cdr3_nt: TGTGCCAGCAGCCAAGCGGGACTAGCGGGAGGGCCCTCCTACAATGAGCAGTTCTTC

clone_size: .
j_call: TRBJ2-1
v_call: TRBV29-1
d_call: .
cdr3_aa: CSSLVVGRSGNEQFF
cdr3_nt: TGCAGCTCCCTCGTTGTTGGGAGGTCAGGCAATGAGCAGTTCTTC

clone_size: .
j_call: TRBJ1-5
v_call: TRBV27
d_call: .
cdr3_aa: CASRRDGYSNQPQHF
cdr3_nt: TGTGCCAGCAGGCGGGACGGGTATAGCAATCAGCCCCAGCATTTT

clone_size: .
j_call: TRBJ1-2
v_call: TRBV10-3
d_call: .
cdr3_aa: CATGDIIFYGYTF
cdr3_nt: TGTGCCACCGGGGACATAATATTCTATGGCTACACCTTC

clone_size: once
j_call: TRBJ2-3
v_call: TRBV6-5
d_call: .
cdr3_aa: CASSFKGGGTDTQYF
cdr3_nt: TGTGCCAGCAGTTTCAAGGGGGGGGGCACAGATACGCAGTATTTT

clone_size: .
j_call: TRBJ2-2
v_call: TRBV6-2/TRBV6-3
d_call: .
cdr3_aa: CASSYRRGIGTGELFF
cdr3_nt: TGTGCCAGCAGTTACCGTCGGGGTATAGGCACCGGGGAGCTGTTTTTT

clone_size: .
j_call: TRBJ2-4
v_call: TRBV2
d_call: .
cdr3_aa: CASSAGGRVHIQYF
cdr3_nt: TGTGCCAGCAGTGCCGGTGGCAGGGTGCACATTCAGTACTTC

clone_size: .
j_call: TRBJ2-5
v_call: TRBV5-4
d_call: .
cdr3_aa: CASSLNREETQYF
cdr3_nt: TGTGCCAGCAGCCTTAACAGGGAAGAGACCCAGTACTTC

clone_size: few
j_call: TRBJ2-3
v_call: TRBV27
d_call: .
cdr3_aa: CASIPPGGRSTDTQYF
cdr3_nt: TGTGCCAGCATCCCCCCCGGGGGTCGTTCAACAGATACGCAGTATTTT

clone_size: .
j_call: TRBJ2-1
v_call: TRBV18
d_call: TRBD1
cdr3_aa: CASSGTGGFYNEQFF
cdr3_nt: TGTGCCAGCTCTGGGACAGGGGGTTTCTACAATGAGCAGTTCTTC

clone_size: .
j_call: TRBJ1-2
v_call: TRBV9
d_call: .
cdr3_aa: CASSPLRGAGPPYGYTF
cdr3_nt: TGTGCCAGCAGCCCGCTCCGTGGGGCAGGACCTCCCTATGGCTACACCTTC

clone_size: once
j_call: TRBJ2-1
v_call: TRBV2
d_call: .
cdr3_aa: CASSAEIEQFF
cdr3_nt: TGTGCCAGCAGCGCGGAAATAGAGCAGTTCTTC

clone_size: .
j_call: TRBJ2-2
v_call: TRBV5-1
d_call: TRBD1
cdr3_aa: CASSSTGEVIGELFF
cdr3_nt: TGCGCCAGCAGCTCGACAGGGGAGGTGATCGGGGAGCTGTTTTTT

clone_size: .
j_call: TRBJ2-3
v_call: TRBV6-5
d_call: .
cdr3_aa: CASSLHGSNTDTQYF
cdr3_nt: TGTGCCAGCAGTCTTCATGGCAGTAACACAGATACGCAGTATTTT

clone_size: .
j_call: TRBJ2-1
v_call: TRBV4-1
d_call: TRBD2
cdr3_aa: CASSPPGTSGMNEQFF
cdr3_nt: TGCGCCAGCAGCCCCCCGGGGACTAGCGGGATGAATGAGCAGTTCTTC

clone_size: .
j_call: TRBJ2-7
v_call: TRBV19
d_call: TRBD2
cdr3_aa: CASSIAGGPNYEQYF
cdr3_nt: TGTGCCAGTAGTATAGCGGGAGGCCCTAATTACGAGCAGTACTTC

clone_size: .
j_call: TRBJ2-1
v_call: TRBV7-2
d_call: TRBD2
cdr3_aa: CASSLLAGDEQFF
cdr3_nt: TGTGCCAGCAGCTTACTAGCGGGAGATGAGCAGTTCTTC

clone_size: .
j_call: TRBJ1-3
v_call: TRBV6-5
d_call: TRBD1
cdr3_aa: CASSYGTGSSGNTIYF
cdr3_nt: TGTGCCAGCAGTTATGGGACAGGGAGCTCTGGAAACACCATATATTTT

clone_size: .
j_call: TRBJ2-5
v_call: TRBV7-9
d_call: TRBD1
cdr3_aa: CASSRQGKETQYF
cdr3_nt: TGTGCCAGCAGCCGACAGGGGAAAGAGACCCAGTACTTC

clone_size: .
j_call: TRBJ1-1
v_call: TRBV5-1
d_call: .
cdr3_aa: CASSLDREIEAFF
cdr3_nt: TGCGCCAGCAGCTTGGACAGAGAGATAGAAGCTTTCTTT

clone_size: .
j_call: TRBJ1-4
v_call: TRBV28
d_call: TRBD1
cdr3_aa: CASSFPSGQGRTNEKLFF
cdr3_nt: TGTGCCAGCAGTTTCCCCAGTGGACAGGGTAGAACTAATGAAAAACTGTTTTTT

clone_size: few
j_call: TRBJ1-3
v_call: TRBV2
d_call: TRBD1
cdr3_aa: CASSAQGVGNTIYF
cdr3_nt: TGTGCCAGCAGCGCGCAGGGGGTAGGAAACACCATATATTTT

clone_size: .
j_call: TRBJ1-4
v_call: TRBV7-9
d_call: .
cdr3_aa: CASSRPREKLFF
cdr3_nt: TGTGCCAGCAGCCGCCCGAGGGAAAAACTGTTTTTT

clone_size: .
j_call: TRBJ2-3
v_call: TRBV7-3
d_call: TRBD1
cdr3_aa: CASSPGTVDSTDTQYF
cdr3_nt: TGTGCCAGCAGCCCCGGGACAGTCGATAGCACAGATACGCAGTATTTT